A single sample gave rise to the 17 T cell receptor beta chains below, sequenced in a study of cytomegalovirus exposure and HLA in healthy donors. This PCR relied on a set of 60 Vbeta primers and 13 Jbeta primers. The assay was immunoSEQ multiplex PCR, and TCRdb's table has in-frame clones only and misses some. The sample lists about 94,000 clones, approximately 75% seen once, with roughly 3.8% in the top ten. The sample taken for sequencing was PBMCs. These TCRs come from a woman in her thirties or forties in good health and CMV-seronegative.

V gene TRBV10-1 combines with J gene TRBJ2-7; TRBD2 matches 12 bases. The trim removed 4 bases at V and 1 base at J, leaving 11 bases unmatched. Germline V gene sequence: CDR1 WNHNN, CDR2 SYGVQD (reference sequence). The CDR3 runs 18 residues. The CDR3 is CASSASFRLAGVSYEQYF. The CDR3, as DNA: TGCGCCAGCAGTGCGTCCTTTCGACTAGCGGGGGTTTCCTACGAGCAGTACTTC.

This chain joins TRBV7-8 and TRBJ1-1; D remains ambiguous. The germline CDR1 and CDR2 sequences are SGHVS and FQNEAQ. The CDR3 sequence is 14 residues long. V was clipped by 7 bases and J by 1 base, with 13 bases between them. The CDR3 reads CASTTVSGNTEAFF. The CDR3 DNA reads TGTGCCAGCACTACCGTTTCGGGGAACACTGAAGCTTTCTTT. The full variable domain, its missing parts supplied by reference TRBV7-8 and TRBJ1-1, is GAGVSQSPRYKVAKRGQDVALRCDPISGHVSLFWYQQALGQGPEFLTYFQNEAQLDKSGLPSDRFFAERPEGSVSTLKIQRTQQEDSAVYLCASTTVSGNTEAFFGQGTRLTVV.

The V call is TRBV7-8, the J call TRBJ2-7; D unresolved. Germline CDR1 is SGHVS and CDR2 is FQNEAQ. The CDR3 consists of 12 residues. V lost 4 bases to trimming and J lost 6 bases, with 10 bases between them. The CDR3, as DNA: TGTGCCAGCAGCTCCGAGCTGTCCGAGCAGTACTTC. Translation: CASSSELSEQYF.

This chain connects TRBV20-1 to TRBJ2-1; D remains unclear. The CDR3 extends over 11 amino acids. Deletions cut 1 base from V and 7 bases from J, with 5 bases between. Germline lookup yields CDR1 DFQATT and CDR2 SNEGSKA (reference sequence). The CDR3 loop is CSARVVNEQFF. CDR3 in DNA: TGCAGTGCTAGAGTAGTAAATGAGCAGTTCTTC.

A remark on this clone: One junction end does not reproduce the germline sequence, and a read error may be involved. V gene TRBV19 combines with J gene TRBJ1-1; D perhaps matches TRBD1 (5 bases). Germline V CDR1 and CDR2: LNHDA, SQIVND (reference sequence). The CDR3 runs 17 residues. CDR3: CASGIPGALGGNTEAFF. As DNA, the CDR3 is TGTGCCAGTGGTATTCCCGGAGCTTTGGGGGGAAACACTGAAGCTTTCTTT. The full variable domain, with the rest looked up from reference TRBV19 and TRBJ1-1, is DGGITQSPKYLFRKEGQNVTLSCEQNLNHDAMYWYRQDPGQGLRLIYYSQIVNDFQKGDIAEGYSVSREKKESFPLTVTSAQKNPTAFYLCASGIPGALGGNTEAFFGQGTRLTVV.

This rearrangement joins TRBV5-5 to TRBJ2-5; D not certain. Between the trimmed V and J ends, which lost 0 bases and 5 bases, there was a span of 5 bases. Germline values: CDR1 SGHKS, CDR2 YYEKEE (reference sequence). The CDR3 loop spans 12 amino acids. The CDR3 DNA reads TGTGCCAGCAGCTTGGCCGTGGAGACCCAGTACTTC. Translation gives CASSLAVETQYF.

V gene TRBV25-1 combines with J gene TRBJ1-4; D is ambiguous. V lost 8 bases and J 5 bases, leaving 12 bases between the germline ends. This CDR3 spans 13 amino acids. Germline V gene data show CDR1 as MGHDK and CDR2 as SYGVNS. Written as DNA, the CDR3 is TGTGCCAGCCAACAACCGGGAAATGAAAAACTGTTTTTT. This translates into CASQQPGNEKLFF.

The rearrangement links TRBV27 to TRBJ2-5; TRBD2 matches at 7 bases. V lost 2 bases to trimming and J lost 5 bases; unmatched junction nucleotides: 5. The CDR3 is made up of 14 amino acids. Germline V gene data show CDR1 as MNHEY and CDR2 as SMNVEV (reference sequence). CDR3 region: CASSLRGGVETQYF. CDR3 nucleotides: TGTGCCAGCAGTTTAAGGGGAGGGGTGGAGACCCAGTACTTC.

The rearrangement joins TRBV7-9 to TRBJ1-2; D gene unclear. The CDR3 is made up of 13 amino acids. V was clipped by 6 bases and J by 4 bases, with 12 bases between them. Germline-derived CDR1 and CDR2 are SEHNR and FQNEAQ (reference sequence). In DNA, the CDR3 is TGTGCCAGCAGTCTAGCCGGGCTCTATGGCTACACCTTC. This sequence encodes CASSLAGLYGYTF.

The chain is built from TRBV15 and TRBJ2-5; weak D call: TRBD2 (5 bases). The CDR3 is made up of 14 amino acids. V lost 3 bases to trimming and J lost 5 bases, with 13 bases between them. The V gene's germline CDR1 is LNHNV and CDR2 YYDKDF (reference sequence). CDR3 sequence (DNA): TGTGCCACCAGCAGTGAAACTAGGTCGGAGACCCAGTACTTC. It specifies CATSSETRSETQYF. The whole variable domain, remainder taken from reference TRBV15 and TRBJ2-5, is DAMVIQNPRYQVTQFGKPVTLSCSQTLNHNVMYWYQQKSSQAPKLLFHYYDKDFNNEADTPDNFQSRRPNTSFCFLDIRSPGLGDTAMYLCATSSETRSETQYFGPGTRLLVL.

Only one count was recorded for this clone. This chain links TRBV7-9 with TRBJ1-4; TRBD1 aligns across 9 bases. The J segment lost 5 bases and the V segment lost 4 bases, leaving 2 bases of the junction unmatched. The length of the CDR3 is 14 residues. The germline V gene encodes CDR1 SEHNR and CDR2 FQNEAQ (reference sequence). Written as DNA, the CDR3 is TGTGCCAGCAGCTCGACAGGGGGAAATGAAAAACTGTTTTTT. As protein: CASSSTGGNEKLFF.

The chain couples TRBV6-1 to TRBJ1-5; 9 nucleotides match TRBD1. This CDR3 is 13 amino acids long. Losses at the gene ends were 7 bases for V and 9 bases for J; bases not matched to a gene: 7. The V gene's germline CDR1 is MNHNS and CDR2 SASEGT. Here the CDR3 reads CASTKDRGGPQHF. CDR3 nucleotides: TGTGCCAGCACCAAGGACAGGGGCGGGCCCCAGCATTTT.

This chain connects TRBV30 to TRBJ1-1, with a tentative D call TRBD1 (6 bases). Trimming cost V 5 bases and J 4 bases, with 14 bases left between them. The CDR3 runs to 13 residues. Germline V CDR1 and CDR2: GTSNPN, SVGIG (reference sequence). This CDR3 is CAWGGAPSTEAFF. CDR3 coding DNA: TGTGCCTGGGGGGGCGCCCCGAGCACTGAAGCTTTCTTT. Full variable domain (outside the CDR3, taken from reference TRBV30 and TRBJ1-1): SQTIHQWPATLVQPVGSPLSLECTVEGTSNPNLYWYRQAAGRGLQLLFYSVGIGQISSEVPQNLSASRPQDRQFILSSKKLLLSDSGFYLCAWGGAPSTEAFFGQGTRLTVV.

The chain uses TRBV11-3 and TRBJ1-1, with D unresolved. V dropped 3 bases and J dropped 5 bases, with 7 bases sitting between them. The CDR3 is 12 amino acids. Germline V gives CDR1 SGHNT, CDR2 YENEEA. The DNA of the CDR3 is TGTGCCAGCAGCTTGGGAGAGACTGAAGCTTTCTTT. Translated: CASSLGETEAFF.

CDR3 DNA sequence: TGTGCCATCAGTGAGAATAGCGGGGGATTGAAGACCCAGTACTTC. Amino acids: CAISENSGGLKTQYF. This chain joins TRBV10-3 and TRBJ2-5, with TRBD2 matching over 9 bases. With V trimmed by 2 bases and J by 6 bases, 7 bases remained unmatched. The CDR3 loop spans 15 amino acids. Germline assignment: CDR1 ENHRY and CDR2 SYGVKD.

The chain couples TRBV5-1 to TRBJ1-6; TRBD1 aligns across 8 bases. Germline V gene lookup returns CDR1 SGHRS and CDR2 YFSETQ. V shed 2 bases, J shed 6 bases, and the junction held 4 bases outside the gene matches. The CDR3 consists of 15 residues. The CDR3 nucleotides are TGCGCCAGCAGCTTAGGGACAGGCCCTAATTCACCCCTCCACTTT. It translates to CASSLGTGPNSPLHF. Full variable domain (remainder filled in from reference TRBV5-1 and TRBJ1-6): KAGVTQTPRYLIKTRGQQVTLSCSPISGHRSVSWYQQTPGQGLQFLFEYFSETQRNKGNFPGRFSGRQFSNSRSEMNVSTLELGDSALYLCASSLGTGPNSPLHFGNGTRLTVT.

The genes are TRBV28 and TRBJ2-6; tentatively, D is TRBD2 (5 bases). The CDR3 is 15 residues long. Germline V gene data show CDR1 as MDHEN and CDR2 as SYDVKM. Trimming removed 2 bases from V and 4 bases from J, with 9 bases in between. The CDR3 here is CASSLRGAGANVLTF. CDR3 DNA sequence: TGTGCCAGCAGTTTACGGGGAGCGGGGGCCAACGTCCTGACTTTC.